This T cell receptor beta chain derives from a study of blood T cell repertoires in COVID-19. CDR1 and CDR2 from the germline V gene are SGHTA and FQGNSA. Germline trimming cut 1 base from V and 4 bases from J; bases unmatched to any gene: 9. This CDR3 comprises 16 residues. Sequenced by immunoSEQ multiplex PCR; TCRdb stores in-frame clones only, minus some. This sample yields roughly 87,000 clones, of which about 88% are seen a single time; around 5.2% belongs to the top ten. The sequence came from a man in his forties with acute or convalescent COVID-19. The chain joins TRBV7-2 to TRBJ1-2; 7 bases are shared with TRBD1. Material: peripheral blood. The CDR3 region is CASSLVGAGGSYGYTF. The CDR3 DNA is TGTGCCAGCAGCTTAGTTGGGGCAGGGGGTAGCTATGGCTACACCTTC.